The T cell receptor (beta chain) described here comes from a study of T cell responses to AZD1222 COVID-19 vaccine. As for the study in general: Second doses that came at about 4 or about 12 weeks were put together. Whole-study findings and limits: Across the whole spike, CD4 TCRs peaked at regions 160-218 and 743-854. Repertoires in all cases were sampled only once the peak T cell response had passed. In a largely white British group with more females than males, clonal diversity was possibly underestimated.

From germline, CDR1 is SSHAT and CDR2 FNYEAQ (reference sequence). The CDR3 totals 15 residues. With 1 base clipped from V and 5 bases from J, the junction kept 6 bases outside the gene matches. On this clone itself: Its antigen is as yet unknown.

The repertoire was sequenced with immunoSEQ multiplex PCR; TCRdb's copy has only in-frame clones and lacks some. The sample includes roughly 150,000 clones, over 90% seen only once; the top ten take about 2.5%. J is TRBJ2-5 and V is TRBV7-7, with 8 nucleotides matching TRBD1. The sequences come from peripheral blood, collected on day 0 of AZD1222 vaccination. The clonotype originates from an adult in good health. The CDR3 spells CASSLGTGISETQYF. The CDR3, as DNA: TGTGCCAGCAGCTTAGGGACAGGGATTTCCGAGACCCAGTACTTC.